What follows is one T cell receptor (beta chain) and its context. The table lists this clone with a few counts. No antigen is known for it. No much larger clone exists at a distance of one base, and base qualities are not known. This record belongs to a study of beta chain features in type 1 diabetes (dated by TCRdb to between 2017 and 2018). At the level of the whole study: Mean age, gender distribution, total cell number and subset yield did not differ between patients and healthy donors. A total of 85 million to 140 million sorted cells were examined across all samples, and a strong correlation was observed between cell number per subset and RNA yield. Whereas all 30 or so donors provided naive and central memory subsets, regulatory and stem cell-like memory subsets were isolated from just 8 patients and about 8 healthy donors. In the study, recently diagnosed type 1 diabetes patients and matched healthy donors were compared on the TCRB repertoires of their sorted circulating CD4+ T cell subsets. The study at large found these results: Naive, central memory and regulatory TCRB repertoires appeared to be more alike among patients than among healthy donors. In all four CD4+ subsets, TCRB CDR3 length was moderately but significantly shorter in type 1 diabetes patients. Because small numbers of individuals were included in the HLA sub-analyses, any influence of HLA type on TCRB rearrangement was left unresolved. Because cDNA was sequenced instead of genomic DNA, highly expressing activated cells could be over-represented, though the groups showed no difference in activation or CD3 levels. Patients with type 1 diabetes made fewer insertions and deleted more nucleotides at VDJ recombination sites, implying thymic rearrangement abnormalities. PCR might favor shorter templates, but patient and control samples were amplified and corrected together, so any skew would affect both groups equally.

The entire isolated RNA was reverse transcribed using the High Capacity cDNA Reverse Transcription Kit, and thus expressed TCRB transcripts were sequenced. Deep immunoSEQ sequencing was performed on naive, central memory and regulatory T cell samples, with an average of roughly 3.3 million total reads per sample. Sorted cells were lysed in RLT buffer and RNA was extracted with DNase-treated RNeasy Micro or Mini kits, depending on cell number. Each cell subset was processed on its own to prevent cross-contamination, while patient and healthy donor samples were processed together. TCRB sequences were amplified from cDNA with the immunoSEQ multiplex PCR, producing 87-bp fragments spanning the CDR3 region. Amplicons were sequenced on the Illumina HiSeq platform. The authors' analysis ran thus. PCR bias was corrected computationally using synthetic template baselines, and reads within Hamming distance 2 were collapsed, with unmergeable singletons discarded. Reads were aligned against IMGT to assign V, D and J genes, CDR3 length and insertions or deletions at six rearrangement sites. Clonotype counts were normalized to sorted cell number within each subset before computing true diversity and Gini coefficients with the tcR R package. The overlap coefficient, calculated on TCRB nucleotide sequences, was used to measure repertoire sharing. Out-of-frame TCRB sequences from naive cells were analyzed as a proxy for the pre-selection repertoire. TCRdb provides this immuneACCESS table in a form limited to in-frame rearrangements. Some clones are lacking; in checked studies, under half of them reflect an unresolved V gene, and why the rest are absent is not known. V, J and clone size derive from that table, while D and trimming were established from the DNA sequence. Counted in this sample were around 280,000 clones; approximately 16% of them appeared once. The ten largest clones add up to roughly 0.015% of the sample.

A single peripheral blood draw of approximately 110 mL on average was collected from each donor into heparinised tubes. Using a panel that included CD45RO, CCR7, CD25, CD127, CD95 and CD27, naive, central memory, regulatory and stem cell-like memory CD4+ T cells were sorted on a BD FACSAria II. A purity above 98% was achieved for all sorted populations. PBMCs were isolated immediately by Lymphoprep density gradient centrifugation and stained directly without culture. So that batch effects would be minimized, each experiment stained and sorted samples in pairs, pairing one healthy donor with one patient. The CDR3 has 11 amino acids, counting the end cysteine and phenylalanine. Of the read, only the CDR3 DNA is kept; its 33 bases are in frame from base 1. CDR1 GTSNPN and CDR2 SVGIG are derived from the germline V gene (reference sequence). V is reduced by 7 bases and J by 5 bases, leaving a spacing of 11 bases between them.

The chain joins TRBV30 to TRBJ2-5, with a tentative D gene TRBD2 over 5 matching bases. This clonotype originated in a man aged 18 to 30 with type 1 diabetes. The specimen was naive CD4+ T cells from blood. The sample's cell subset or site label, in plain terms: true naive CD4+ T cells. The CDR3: CASRASETQYF. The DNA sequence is TGTGCCTCGCGGGCCTCGGAGACCCAGTACTTC.